This paragraph covers one T cell receptor beta chain sequence. This sample stems from a study of T-cell memory formation after mild COVID-19. TCRdb fed the 5' RACE reads into MiXCR, producing one record per CDR3 protein. The repertoire includes under 600,000 distinct CDR3 sequences, about 20% of them detected once, and approximately 8.4% sits in the top ten. Trimming pared 4 bases from V and 7 bases from J, leaving 16 bases between. The CDR3 runs to 14 residues. The V and J genes are TRBV12-3 or TRBV12-4 and TRBJ1-2; tentatively, D is TRBD1 (5 bases). Sequences were obtained from PBMCs or a T cell subset sorted from them (not recorded which). The origin of this receptor is an adult woman who had mild COVID-19 (a few samples of this study predate the infection). Cell type and time point are not known. This chain's CDR3 is CASSYPGGFLGYTF. CDR3 in DNA: TGTGCCAGCAGTTACCCCGGGGGGTTCCTTGGCTACACCTTC.